This TCR beta chain was identified during a study of blood T cell repertoires in COVID-19. Background on the study: Samples of COVID-19 (acute and convalescent) were obtained from the United States, Italy and Spain.

Authors' data handling: Quantification of nucleated cells was approximated via reference gene primer amplification. Produced via immunoSEQ multiplex PCR; TCRdb's table is partial and in-frame only. D and trimming were read from the DNA, whereas the V and J calls and clone size are those reported in that table. In the table there are roughly 200,000 clones, 80% to 90% of which are singletons. V lost 3 bases and J 2 bases, leaving 14 bases between the germline ends. The germline gives CDR1 LNHDA, CDR2 SQIVND (reference sequence). The CDR3 consists of 16 residues. Material: peripheral blood. The clonotype was recovered from a man aged 55 to 70 with acute or convalescent COVID-19. The J gene is TRBJ2-1, the V gene TRBV19; no reliable D call. The CDR3 DNA reads as TGTGCCAGTAGTATTCGGTCAGCGAACGCCTACAATGAGCAGTTCTTC. Amino acid sequence: CASSIRSANAYNEQFF.